This TCR beta chain was identified in a study of blood T cells in healthy people across ages. A sample-barcoded 5' primer and a J-beta primer mix were used in a second PCR of roughly 7 to 11 cycles. Via MiXCR, TCRdb re-called the 5' RACE reads, giving one row per CDR3 protein. The sample consists of roughly 1,500,000 distinct CDR3 sequences, almost 35% of them appearing once. This clonotype was detected only a few times. CDR1 SGHRS and CDR2 YFSETQ come from the germline V gene. This CDR3 region has 15 residues. V shed 9 bases and J 7 bases; nucleotides not matched to a gene: 16. This clonotype was obtained from a woman aged 25 to 45 in good health. The sample taken for sequencing was blood. The chain couples TRBV5-1 to TRBJ2-5; 9 bases line up with TRBD1. The CDR3 protein is CATTRGTGIEGTQYF. The DNA for the CDR3 is TGCGCCACCACCAGGGGGACAGGGATTGAAGGGACCCAGTACTTC.